This T cell receptor (beta chain) comes out of a study of blood T cell repertoires in COVID-19. Original analysis: Counts of nucleated cells, estimated from reference gene primer amplification, were obtained. The protocol was immunoSEQ multiplex PCR, while the TCRdb copy is restricted to in-frame clones and leaves out a portion. The V and J calls and clone size were taken over from that table, and D and trimming were inferred from the DNA. The sample lists about 220,000 clones, 84% seen once, with 6.8% in the top ten. The junction had 10 bases not matched to a gene; V was cut back by 2 bases and J by 5 bases. Germline CDR1 and CDR2: SGHRS and YFSETQ. The CDR3 runs to 16 residues.

V and J are TRBV5-1 and TRBJ2-1; 7 bases match TRBD2. The origin of this receptor is a woman aged 35 to 49 who had recovered from COVID-19. The sample comprised PBMCs or T cells enriched from blood (not recorded which). CDR3 in amino acids: CASSFLPSGKHNEQFF. CDR3 in DNA: TGCGCCAGCAGCTTCCTTCCTAGCGGCAAACACAATGAGCAGTTCTTC.